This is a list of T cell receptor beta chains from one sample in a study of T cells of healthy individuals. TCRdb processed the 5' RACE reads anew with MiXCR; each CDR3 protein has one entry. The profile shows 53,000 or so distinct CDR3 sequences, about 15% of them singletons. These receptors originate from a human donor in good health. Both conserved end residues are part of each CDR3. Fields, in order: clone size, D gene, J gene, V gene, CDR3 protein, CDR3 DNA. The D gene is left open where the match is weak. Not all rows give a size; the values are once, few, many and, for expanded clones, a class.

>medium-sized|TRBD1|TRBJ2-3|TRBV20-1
CSARKFAGQDHSTDTQYF
TGCAGTGCTAGAAAGTTCGCGGGACAGGACCATTCCACAGATACGCAGTATTTT
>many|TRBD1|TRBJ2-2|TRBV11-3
CASSPGGPGELFF
TGTGCCAGCAGCCCAGGGGGCCCCGGGGAGCTGTTTTTT
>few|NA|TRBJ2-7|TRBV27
CASRGNGPGRYEQYF
TGTGCCAGCAGGGGAAACGGGCCTGGGAGGTACGAGCAGTACTTC
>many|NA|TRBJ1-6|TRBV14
CASSQGGLHGSPLHF
TGTGCCAGCAGCCAGGGGGGACTTCATGGCTCACCCCTCCACTTT
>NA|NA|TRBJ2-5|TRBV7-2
CASSYNSGQETQYF
TGTGCCAGCAGCTACAACAGCGGGCAAGAGACCCAGTACTTC
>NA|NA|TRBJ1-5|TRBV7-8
CASSIGDSNQPQHF
TGTGCCAGCAGCATAGGGGATAGCAATCAGCCCCAGCATTTT
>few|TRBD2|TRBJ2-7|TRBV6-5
CASSYSASGITYEQYF
TGTGCCAGCAGTTACTCGGCTAGCGGTATTACTTACGAGCAGTACTTC
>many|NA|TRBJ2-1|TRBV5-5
CASTFSPEGPYNEQFF
TGTGCCAGCACCTTTTCTCCGGAGGGCCCCTACAATGAGCAGTTCTTC
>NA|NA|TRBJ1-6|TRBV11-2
CASSSERGFDSPLHF
TGTGCCAGCAGCTCAGAGCGGGGATTCGATTCACCCCTCCACTTT
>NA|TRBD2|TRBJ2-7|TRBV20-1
CSVSGTYSYEQYF
TGCAGTGTGAGCGGGACCTATTCCTACGAGCAGTACTTC
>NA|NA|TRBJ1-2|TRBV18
CASSPPAGFNYGYTF
TGTGCCAGCTCACCACCGGCCGGTTTTAACTATGGCTACACCTTC
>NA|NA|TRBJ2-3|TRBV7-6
CASSLGSTDTQYF
TGTGCCAGCAGCTTAGGGAGCACAGATACGCAGTATTTT
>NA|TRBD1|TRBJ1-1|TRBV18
CASSPQAAGGVWAFF
TGTGCCAGCTCACCACAAGCTGCAGGGGGTGTGTGGGCTTTCTTT
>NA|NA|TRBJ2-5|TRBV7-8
CASSLGADQETQYF
TGTGCCAGCAGCTTAGGGGCAGACCAAGAGACCCAGTACTTC
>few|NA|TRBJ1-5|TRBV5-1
CASSLGPQGSNQPQHF
TGCGCCAGCAGCTTGGGACCGCAGGGAAGCAATCAGCCCCAGCATTTT
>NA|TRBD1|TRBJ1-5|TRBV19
CASRDRGRSNQPQHF
TGTGCCAGTAGGGACAGGGGTAGGAGCAATCAGCCCCAGCATTTT
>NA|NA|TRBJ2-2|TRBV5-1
CASRLGGDTGELFF
TGCGCCAGCAGACTAGGGGGAGACACCGGGGAGCTGTTTTTT
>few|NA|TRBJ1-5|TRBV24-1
CATSAPAGSGEGNQPQHF
TGTGCCACCAGTGCCCCCGCGGGGTCCGGGGAGGGCAATCAGCCCCAGCATTTT
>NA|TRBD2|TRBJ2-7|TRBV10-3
CAIGRGGDEQYF
TGTGCCATCGGACGGGGGGGAGACGAGCAGTACTTC
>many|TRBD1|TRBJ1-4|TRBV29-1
CSVAGTGGEKLFF
TGCAGCGTTGCCGGGACAGGTGGTGAAAAACTGTTTTTT
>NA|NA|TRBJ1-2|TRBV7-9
CASSLEVKNYGYTF
TGTGCCAGCAGCTTAGAGGTCAAGAACTATGGCTACACCTTC
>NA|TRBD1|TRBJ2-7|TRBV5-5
CASSPRTGGLGEQYF
TGTGCCAGCAGCCCCCGCACAGGGGGCTTAGGGGAGCAGTACTTC
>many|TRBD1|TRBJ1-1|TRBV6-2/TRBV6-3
CASSYETGGVGTEAFF
TGTGCCAGCAGTTACGAGACAGGGGGCGTTGGGACTGAAGCTTTCTTT
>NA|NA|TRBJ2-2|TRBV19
CASSIESGSGYDGELFF
TGTGCCAGTAGTATTGAGTCGGGCTCAGGGTACGACGGGGAGCTGTTTTTT
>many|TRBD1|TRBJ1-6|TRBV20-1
CSARVRRLGTDNSPLHF
TGCAGTGCTAGAGTAAGGAGACTTGGGACAGACAATTCACCCCTCCACTTT
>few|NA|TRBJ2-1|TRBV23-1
CASGPIRGSNEQFF
TGCGCCAGCGGACCGATCAGGGGATCGAATGAGCAGTTCTTC
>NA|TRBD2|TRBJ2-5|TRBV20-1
CSTPGLAGVGETQYF
TGCAGTACCCCGGGACTAGCGGGAGTCGGTGAGACCCAGTACTTC
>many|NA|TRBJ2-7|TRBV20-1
CSIDLATGEQYF
TGCAGTATCGATCTGGCTACAGGCGAGCAGTACTTC
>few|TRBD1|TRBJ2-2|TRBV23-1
CASSQSNGQGASGELFF
TGCGCCAGCAGTCAATCGAACGGGCAGGGGGCGTCCGGGGAGCTGTTTTTT
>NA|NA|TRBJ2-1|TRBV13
CASSLEARVKDNEQFF
TGTGCCAGCAGCTTAGAGGCGCGGGTTAAAGACAATGAGCAGTTCTTC
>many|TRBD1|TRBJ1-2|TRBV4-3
CASSPARGRGSGYTF
TGCGCCAGCAGCCCCGCGAGGGGGCGAGGGAGTGGCTACACCTTC
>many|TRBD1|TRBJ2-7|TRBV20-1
CSGASAGTGGYEQYF
TGCAGTGGGGCCTCGGCCGGGACAGGGGGCTACGAGCAGTACTTC
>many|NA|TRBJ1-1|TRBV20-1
CSARFPSGVPEAFF
TGCAGTGCTAGGTTCCCCTCAGGGGTTCCTGAAGCTTTCTTT
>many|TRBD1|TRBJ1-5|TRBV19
CASSIGTGGVKGNQPQHF
TGTGCCAGTAGTATTGGGACAGGGGGCGTAAAGGGCAATCAGCCCCAGCATTTT
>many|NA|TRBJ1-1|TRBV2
CASSLNTPGGGGTEAFF
TGTGCCAGCAGCCTCAATACTCCCGGTGGCGGAGGTACTGAAGCTTTCTTT
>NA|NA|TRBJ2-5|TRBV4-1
CASSRARGVETQYF
TGCGCCAGCAGCCGAGCAAGGGGGGTAGAGACCCAGTACTTC
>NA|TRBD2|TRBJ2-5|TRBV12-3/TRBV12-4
CASRPTTSEVETQYF
TGTGCCAGCAGGCCCACTACTAGCGAGGTAGAGACCCAGTACTTC
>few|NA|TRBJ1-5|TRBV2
CASSKLAAANQPQHF
TGTGCCAGCAGCAAACTCGCGGCAGCAAATCAGCCCCAGCATTTT
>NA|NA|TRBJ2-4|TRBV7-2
CASSFVIGPENIQYF
TGTGCCAGCAGCTTCGTAATCGGCCCCGAAAACATTCAGTACTTC
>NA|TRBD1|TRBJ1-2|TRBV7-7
CASSKPGQGDGYTF
TGTGCCAGCAGCAAACCGGGACAGGGTGACGGCTACACCTTC
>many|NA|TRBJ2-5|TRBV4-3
CASSQDRGGETQYF
TGCGCCAGCAGCCAAGATCGGGGCGGCGAGACCCAGTACTTC